These T cell receptor beta chains were read from a single sample in a study of technical replicates of blood from a handful of donors. Sequencing was performed with immunoSEQ multiplex PCR; in TCRdb, only in-frame clones are kept and a portion is missing. Of tens of thousands of clones detected, approximately 94% appear once; the ten largest clones hold over 0.35%. The source material was T cells isolated from PBMCs. The source of these receptors is a human donor in good health. The CDR3 runs from the conserved cysteine through the conserved F or W. D genes are given only for firm matches. Only part of the rows carry a size: once, few, many, or a class if the clone is expanded.

>TRBV7-2|15|TRBJ2-5|NA|TRBD2
TGTGCCAGCAGCTTAGGACTAGCGGGAGGAGAGACCCAGTACTTC
CASSLGLAGGETQYF
>TRBV10-3|16|TRBJ1-1|NA|NA
TGTGCCATCAGTGAGCCGGGGGGGGCGACGAACACTGAAGCTTTCTTT
CAISEPGGATNTEAFF
>TRBV9|16|TRBJ2-5|once|TRBD1
TGTGCCAGCAGCGTCCAGTGGACAGGGGGCATGGAGACCCAGTACTTC
CASSVQWTGGMETQYF
>TRBV7-9|16|TRBJ2-7|NA|TRBD1
TGTGCCAGCAGCTTAAGGACGGGACAGGTCTCCTACGAGCAGTACTTC
CASSLRTGQVSYEQYF
>TRBV30|15|TRBJ2-2|once|NA
TGTGCCTGCGCCCGGAGCGGAATTTACACCGGGGAGCTGTTTTTT
CACARSGIYTGELFF
>TRBV28|13|TRBJ1-4|NA|NA
TGTGCCAGCAGCCAGGATTATAATGAAAAACTGTTTTTT
CASSQDYNEKLFF
>TRBV4-2|15|TRBJ1-2|NA|NA
TGTGCCAGCAGCCAAGAGGGGAGGGTCGGCTATGGCTACACCTTC
CASSQEGRVGYGYTF
>TRBV30|12|TRBJ2-7|NA|NA
TGTGCCCAGGAGGTACACTCCTACGAGCAGTACTTC
CAQEVHSYEQYF
>TRBV4-3|18|TRBJ2-3|NA|TRBD2
TGCGCCAGCAGCCAAGATGGTAGCGGGAGGGCACGCACAGATACGCAGTATTTT
CASSQDGSGRARTDTQYF
>TRBV2|11|TRBJ2-5|NA|TRBD2
TGTGCCAGCGGGGGGGAGGAGACCCAGTACTTC
CASGGEETQYF
>TRBV6-4|16|TRBJ2-2|NA|TRBD2
TGTGCCACCTCCAAGGGAGGGAACCGGAACACCGGGGAGCTGTTTTTT
CATSKGGNRNTGELFF
>TRBV15|12|TRBJ2-7|NA|NA
TGTGCCACCAGCGAGCCGGAGCGCGAGCAGTACTTC
CATSEPEREQYF
>TRBV10-3|15|TRBJ2-7|few|TRBD1
TGTGCCATCAGCGAAGGACAGGGGCAGGCCTACGAGCAGTACTTC
CAISEGQGQAYEQYF
>TRBV9|12|TRBJ2-1|NA|NA
TGTGCCAGCGCCGGGCGGGCCGATGAGCAGTTCTTC
CASAGRADEQFF
>TRBV5-1|15|TRBJ2-3|NA|TRBD2
TGCGCCAGCAGCTTGGTCGTGGGAGGGGCAGATACGCAGTATTTT
CASSLVVGGADTQYF
>TRBV2|14|TRBJ2-7|medium-sized|TRBD2
TGTGCCAGCATGGGGCTAGCGGGTCCCTACGAGCAGTACTTC
CASMGLAGPYEQYF
>TRBV7-9|14|TRBJ2-5|NA|TRBD1
TGTGCCAGCAAAGCTTGGACAGGGGACGAGACCCAGTACTTC
CASKAWTGDETQYF
>TRBV19|13|TRBJ1-1|NA|TRBD1
TGTGCCAGTAGTATAGGCCAGGGGGCTGAAGCTTTCTTT
CASSIGQGAEAFF
>TRBV6-5|16|TRBJ2-3|NA|TRBD2
TGTGCCAGCAGTTACGTGGGAGGGCCTAACACAGATACGCAGTATTTT
CASSYVGGPNTDTQYF
>TRBV6-5|15|TRBJ1-1|NA|TRBD1
TGTGCCAGCAGTGGGACAGGGGGCATCGTGGCTGAAGCTTTCTTT
CASSGTGGIVAEAFF
>TRBV7-2|13|TRBJ1-2|NA|NA
TGTGCCAGCAGCTTAGGACACTTCTATGGCTACACCTTC
CASSLGHFYGYTF
>TRBV5-1|12|TRBJ2-7|once|NA
TGCGCCAGCAGCTTGGGGGCACCCGAGCAGTACTTC
CASSLGAPEQYF
>TRBV5-1|15|TRBJ2-3|NA|NA
TGCGCCAGCAGACGGGACTCGTCTAGCACAGATACGCAGTATTTT
CASRRDSSSTDTQYF
>TRBV30|13|TRBJ1-4|NA|NA
TGTGCCTGGAGTGTAGGCGGAGGGGAAAAACTGTTTTTT
CAWSVGGGEKLFF
>TRBV5-4|14|TRBJ2-5|NA|TRBD2
TGTGCCAGCAGCTTGGTTCGGGAGGGAGAGACCCAGTACTTC
CASSLVREGETQYF
>TRBV20-1|11|TRBJ2-7|NA|NA
TGCAGCACAACCCAGGGCTACGAGCAGTACTTC
CSTTQGYEQYF
>TRBV4-1|16|TRBJ2-1|NA|TRBD2
TGCGCCAGCAGCCAAATGGGGCGGGAGTTGGTGAATGAGCAGTTCTTC
CASSQMGRELVNEQFF
>TRBV28|14|TRBJ1-1|NA|TRBD1
TGTGCCAGCAACAGACAGGGGGAAGGCACTGAAGCTTTCTTT
CASNRQGEGTEAFF
>TRBV13|14|TRBJ2-1|NA|NA
TGTGCCAGCAGCTTAGCGGGAGTCTACAATGAGCAGTTCTTC
CASSLAGVYNEQFF
>TRBV5-1|12|TRBJ2-7|NA|NA
TGCGCCAGCAGCTTGAGCGGCTACGAGCAGTACTTC
CASSLSGYEQYF
>TRBV30|14|TRBJ2-5|once|NA
TGTGCCTGGGGCATCCCTCCGGCGGTTTCGACCCAGTACTTC
CAWGIPPAVSTQYF
>TRBV6-6|14|TRBJ1-1|NA|NA
TGTGCCAGCAGTTACAGCGGCGTGAACACTGAAGCTTTCTTT
CASSYSGVNTEAFF
>TRBV29-1|13|TRBJ1-1|few|TRBD1
TGCAGCGTTGAAGGACAGGGGAGGACTGAAGCTTTCTTT
CSVEGQGRTEAFF
>TRBV29-1|13|TRBJ2-3|NA|TRBD1
TGCAGCGTTGGAGACAGGGTCACAGATACGCAGTATTTT
CSVGDRVTDTQYF
>TRBV13|14|TRBJ2-7|once|NA
TGTGCCAGCAGCGTCGGGACTCCCGGGGACGAGCAGTACTTC
CASSVGTPGDEQYF
>TRBV7-9|16|TRBJ1-5|NA|NA
TGTGCCAGCAGCCTCGTCTTGGGCCATAGCAATCAGCCCCAGCATTTT
CASSLVLGHSNQPQHF
>TRBV9|16|TRBJ2-3|NA|TRBD2
TGTGCCAGCAGCGTAGCTACTAGCGATTTGGGGGATACGCAGTATTTT
CASSVATSDLGDTQYF